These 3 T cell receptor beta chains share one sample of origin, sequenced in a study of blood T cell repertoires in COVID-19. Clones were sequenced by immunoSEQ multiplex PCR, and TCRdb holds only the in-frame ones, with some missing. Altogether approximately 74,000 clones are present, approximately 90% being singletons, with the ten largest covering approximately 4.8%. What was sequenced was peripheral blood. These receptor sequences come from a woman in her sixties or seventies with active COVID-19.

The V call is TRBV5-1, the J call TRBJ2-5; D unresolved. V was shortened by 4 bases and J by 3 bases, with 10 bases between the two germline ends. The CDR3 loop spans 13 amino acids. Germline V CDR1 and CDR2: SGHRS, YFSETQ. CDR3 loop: CASSRPPEETQYF. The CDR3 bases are TGCGCCAGCAGCCGTCCCCCCGAAGAGACCCAGTACTTC.

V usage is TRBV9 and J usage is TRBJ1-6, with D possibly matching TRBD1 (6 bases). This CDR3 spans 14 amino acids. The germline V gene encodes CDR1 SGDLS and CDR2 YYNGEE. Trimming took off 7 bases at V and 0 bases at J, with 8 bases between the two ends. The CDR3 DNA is TGTGCCAGCGGACAGCGCTCCTATAATTCACCCCTCCACTTT. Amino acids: CASGQRSYNSPLHF.

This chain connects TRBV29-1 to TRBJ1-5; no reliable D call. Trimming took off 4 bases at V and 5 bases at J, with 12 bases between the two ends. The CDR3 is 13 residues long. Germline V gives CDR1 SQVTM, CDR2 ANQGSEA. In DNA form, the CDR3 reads TGCAGCGTTGCCCGCAGTTTCGATCAGCCCCAGCATTTT. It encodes CSVARSFDQPQHF.